This entry lists 15 T cell receptor beta chains sequenced from one sample in a study of blood T cell repertoires in COVID-19. Produced via immunoSEQ multiplex PCR; TCRdb's table is partial and in-frame only. The sample contains some 320,000 clones, 90% of which appear only once. Sequenced material: PBMCs or T cells enriched from blood (not recorded which). The receptors were sampled from a woman aged 25 to 39 who had been exposed to COVID-19.

The chain recombines TRBV5-1 with TRBJ2-1; 10 bases map to TRBD1. Germline CDR1 SGHRS, CDR2 YFSETQ. V lost 4 bases to trimming and J lost 10 bases; unmatched junction nucleotides: 8. The CDR3 length is 14 residues. In DNA, the CDR3 is TGCGCCAGCAGCCCTCGACAGGGGGCCCGGGAGCAGTTCTTC. Translating it yields CASSPRQGAREQFF. Variable domain in full (rest from reference TRBV5-1 and TRBJ2-1): KAGVTQTPRYLIKTRGQQVTLSCSPISGHRSVSWYQQTPGQGLQFLFEYFSETQRNKGNFPGRFSGRQFSNSRSEMNVSTLELGDSALYLCASSPRQGAREQFFGPGTRLTVL.

Here the CDR3 reads CASSLVSGTSTAYEQYF. DNA for the CDR3: TGTGCCAGCAGCTTAGTCTCCGGGACTAGCACAGCCTACGAGCAGTACTTC. V is TRBV7-2 and J is TRBJ2-7, with 9 bases identical to TRBD2. Trimming took 1 base from V and 2 from J; bases not matched to a gene: 9. In germline, CDR1 is SGHTA, CDR2 FQGNSA. The CDR3 extends over 17 amino acids.

V is TRBV12-3 or TRBV12-4 and J is TRBJ2-1, with D perhaps TRBD2 (5 bases). The CDR3 is 12 amino acids. V dropped 4 bases and J dropped 8 bases, with 9 bases sitting between them. The CDR3 DNA reads TGTGCCAGCAGTTCGGACTTTTATGAGCAGTTCTTC. Encoded protein: CASSSDFYEQFF.

This clone was counted once. The chain uses TRBV3-1 (or the pseudogene TRBV3-2) and TRBJ2-5, with 9 bases aligning to TRBD2. The CDR3 runs 11 residues. V lost 11 bases and J lost 5; bases outside the gene matches: 3. Germline-derived CDR1 and CDR2 are LGHDT and YNNKEL (reference sequence). DNA of the CDR3: TGTGCCGTCACTAGCGGGGAGACCCAGTACTTC. This codes for CAVTSGETQYF.

This sequence joins TRBV18 and TRBJ1-1, with D perhaps matching TRBD1 (6 bases). Germline V gene sequence: CDR1 KGHSH, CDR2 LQKENI. Deletions cut 6 bases from V and 1 base from J, with 15 bases between. This CDR3 is 15 amino acids long. The DNA of the CDR3 is TGTGCCAGCTCTCAGGAGGGAGGGGGGAACACTGAAGCTTTCTTT. Protein product: CASSQEGGGNTEAFF.

The chain combines TRBV3-1 (or the pseudogene TRBV3-2) with TRBJ1-5; no clear D gene. V was trimmed by 1 base and J by 3 bases, leaving 13 bases between them. The CDR3 extends over 16 amino acids. The germline V gene encodes CDR1 LGHDT and CDR2 YNNKEL (reference sequence). The DNA for the CDR3 is TGTGCCAGCAGCCAAGGAGTAAGTGGGCACAATCAGCCCCAGCATTTT. Translating gives CASSQGVSGHNQPQHF.

The genes are TRBV5-6 and TRBJ1-2, with D possibly being TRBD1 (6 bases). CDR3 length: 14 amino acids. Germline loops: CDR1 SGHDT, CDR2 YYEEEE. V gave up 3 bases and J gave up 4 bases, with 13 bases separating them. The CDR3 bases are TGTGCCAGCAGCTCGGGAGGGGGGACCTATGGCTACACCTTC. Translated: CASSSGGGTYGYTF.

The chain joins TRBV27 to TRBJ1-2; D possibly corresponds to TRBD1 (6 bases). CDR3 length: 13 residues. V lost 5 bases and J 8 bases, leaving 15 bases between the germline ends. Looked up from germline, CDR1 is MNHEY and CDR2 is SMNVEV (reference sequence). DNA for the CDR3: TGTGCCAGCAGTCCTGGACAGCCACGAGGCTACACCTTC. Protein sequence: CASSPGQPRGYTF.

The chain joins TRBV30 to TRBJ2-3; 9 positions match TRBD2. From germline, CDR1 is GTSNPN and CDR2 SVGIG (reference sequence). There are 16 residues in the CDR3. V shed 3 bases, J shed 1 base, and the junction held 8 bases outside the gene matches. DNA for the CDR3: TGTGCCTGGAGCTTAGCGGGGGTACGGGGCACAGATACGCAGTATTTT. Amino acid sequence: CAWSLAGVRGTDTQYF.

The J gene is TRBJ1-4, the V gene TRBV6-5; a possible D gene is TRBD1 (5 bases). V lost 4 bases and J 5 bases, leaving 11 bases between the germline ends. The CDR3 is made up of 14 amino acids. Germline CDR1 is MNHEY and CDR2 is SVGAGI. The CDR3 DNA follows: TGTGCCAGCAGTTTCAGGGCCCCCAATGAAAAACTGTTTTTT. Its protein is CASSFRAPNEKLFF.

V usage is TRBV7-6 and J usage is TRBJ2-7; TRBD2 aligns across 12 bases. Germline CDR1 and CDR2: SGHVS and FNYEAQ. The CDR3 totals 15 residues. V lost 5 bases and J lost 5; bases outside the gene matches: 7. CDR3 sequence reads: CASSRKLAGGNEQYF. As DNA, the CDR3 is TGTGCCAGCAGCAGGAAACTAGCGGGGGGAAACGAGCAGTACTTC.

This chain uses TRBV6-5 with TRBJ2-2, with D perhaps matching TRBD2 (6 bases). The length of the CDR3 is 15 residues. Germline CDR1 reads MNHEY; CDR2 reads SVGAGI. V lost 6 bases to trimming and J lost 0 bases, with 11 bases between them. CDR3 nucleotides: TGTGCCAGCAGCTTCGGGAGCCCGAACACCGGGGAGCTGTTTTTT. Amino acids: CASSFGSPNTGELFF.

The chain is built from TRBV5-1 and TRBJ1-1; TRBD1 might be the D (6 bases). The CDR3 runs 14 residues. Germline V gives CDR1 SGHRS, CDR2 YFSETQ. V shed 3 bases and J shed 5 bases, with 14 bases lying between them. CDR3 in amino acids: CASSSGQGSTEAFF. In DNA form, the CDR3 reads TGCGCCAGCAGCTCGGGGCAGGGGAGTACTGAAGCTTTCTTT. The whole variable domain, filled in from reference TRBV5-1 and TRBJ1-1, reads KAGVTQTPRYLIKTRGQQVTLSCSPISGHRSVSWYQQTPGQGLQFLFEYFSETQRNKGNFPGRFSGRQFSNSRSEMNVSTLELGDSALYLCASSSGQGSTEAFFGQGTRLTVV.

Note on this clone: Germline is not matched at one junction end, which may reflect a read error. The chain joins TRBV20-1 to TRBJ1-4, with 7 bases aligning to TRBD1. Germline assignment: CDR1 DFQATT and CDR2 SNEGSKA (reference sequence). The CDR3 length is 11 residues. The CDR3 reads CSARWMGDRIF. The CDR3 bases are TGCAGTGCTAGGTGGATGGGGGACAGAATTTTT.

This clone showed up just once. The chain is built from TRBV6-2 or TRBV6-3 and TRBJ1-1; D is possibly TRBD1 (6 bases). V gave up 2 bases and J gave up 1 base, with 20 bases separating them. This CDR3 has 18 amino acids. From germline, CDR1 is MNHEY and CDR2 SVGEGT. The CDR3 loop is CASSYPEWTEDRNTEAFF. For the CDR3, the DNA is TGTGCCAGCAGTTACCCCGAATGGACAGAGGATCGGAACACTGAAGCTTTCTTT.